This note documents a single TCR beta chain sequence. This record belongs to a study of T cell responses to AZD1222 COVID-19 vaccine. Assay used: immunoSEQ multiplex PCR; TCRdb lists only in-frame clones, some missing. The profile shows some 80,000 clones, around three quarters of them singletons. Per germline, CDR1 SGHTA and CDR2 FQGNSA. The CDR3 totals 15 residues. V shed 5 bases and J shed 5 bases, with 19 bases lying between them. The sample in question was peripheral blood, obtained 28 days after the second dose of the MenACWY control vaccine. This receptor was identified in an adult who received the MenACWY meningococcal vaccine as a control. The chain has TRBV7-2 and TRBJ2-7; D gene uncertain. In nucleotides, the CDR3 is TGTGCCAGCAGCCTAGGACCCGGACGTGCGCACGAGCAGTACTTC. Amino acids: CASSLGPGRAHEQYF.